These 12 T cell receptor beta chains were all obtained from the same sample, sequenced in a study of T cell repertoires in cytomegalovirus infection. No antigens are known for them. Each CDR3 protein is one row after TCRdb ran MiXCR on the reads. The sample records approximately 1,000,000 distinct CDR3 sequences, roughly a third being singletons. Source: cultured CD8+ T cells from PBMCs, taken from culture after CMV antigen stimulation. All receptors come from a human donor in good health (CMV status not recorded). Some clones in this sample may be carry-over from other donors' samples.

Many counts were recorded for this clonotype. The CDR3 DNA is TGTGCCAGCAGCTTTCCGGGACTAGCGGTGGAGGGAGAGACCCAGTACTTC. Residues: CASSFPGLAVEGETQYF. The rearrangement links TRBV7-8 to TRBJ2-5; 11 nucleotides agree with TRBD2. V trimming: 3 bases; J trimming: 4 bases; junction bases outside the gene matches: 10. Germline lookup yields CDR1 SGHVS and CDR2 FQNEAQ. CDR3 length equals 17 residues. The variable domain in full, completed from reference TRBV7-8 and TRBJ2-5, reads GAGVSQSPRYKVAKRGQDVALRCDPISGHVSLFWYQQALGQGPEFLTYFQNEAQLDKSGLPSDRFFAERPEGSVSTLKIQRTQQEDSAVYLCASSFPGLAVEGETQYFGPGTRLLVL.

J is TRBJ2-1 and V is TRBV7-9, with D maybe TRBD2 (5 bases). Germline loops: CDR1 SEHNR, CDR2 FQNEAQ (reference sequence). There are 17 residues in the CDR3. The germline V and J ends were trimmed by 4 bases and 4 bases, with 20 bases remaining between them. CDR3 DNA sequence: TGTGCCAGCAGCTCCGTTTCGGGCGCGGGCCTATACAATGAGCAGTTCTTC. It codes for CASSSVSGAGLYNEQFF.

The chain is built from TRBV6-7 and TRBJ2-2; no firm D call. TRBV6-7 is assigned to the ORF class and has an uncertain function. V lost 6 bases and J 2 bases, leaving 16 bases between the germline ends. The CDR3 covers 16 residues. CDR3 nucleotide sequence: TGTGCCAGCAGCCGCCAAATCCTCAAAAACACCGGGGAGCTGTTTTTT. Amino acids: CASSRQILKNTGELFF.

The chain carries TRBV4-1 and TRBJ1-2, with unresolved D. The CDR3 has 15 residues. The V end was cut by 0 bases, the J end by 5 bases, with 13 bases between. CDR1 MGHRA and CDR2 YSYEKL come from the germline V gene. In DNA form, the CDR3 reads TGCGCCAGCAGCCAAGAAGCGGCAGAATTTTATGGCTACACCTTC. This gives the protein CASSQEAAEFYGYTF.

This clonotype has a handful of counts. The genes are TRBV6-5 and TRBJ1-1; D call uncertain. Germline V gives CDR1 MNHEY, CDR2 SVGAGI. The CDR3 loop spans 14 amino acids. Trimming stripped 2 bases from V and 5 bases from J, with 12 bases between. The CDR3 reads CASSYERWGTEAFF. The CDR3 DNA sequence: TGTGCCAGCAGTTACGAACGGTGGGGAACTGAAGCTTTCTTT.

V usage is TRBV24-1 and J usage is TRBJ2-1; D is perhaps TRBD1 or TRBD2 (7 bases each). CDR3 size: 19 residues. CDR1 is KGHDR, CDR2 SFDVKD, per germline. Trimming shortened V by 4 bases and J by 6 bases, and 27 bases separated the two germline ends. DNA of the CDR3: TGTGCCACCAGTGACTACAGGGGTCGGAGGCTAGCGGATCTCAATGAGCAGTTCTTC. This gives the protein CATSDYRGRRLADLNEQFF.

With respect to this clonotype: One end of the junction varies from germline; a read error may be responsible. V and J are TRBV7-9 and TRBJ2-5, with 10 bases lining up with TRBD1. The CDR3 runs to 12 residues. Germline CDR1 is SEHNR and CDR2 is FQNEAQ (reference sequence). CDR3 nucleotides: TGTGCCAGCAGCTTACGGACAGGGGGGGGGAACTTC. Translation: CASSLRTGGGNF.

This clonotype turned up a few times. The rearrangement joins TRBV7-9 to TRBJ1-1; maybe TRBD1 (5 bases). Germline lookup yields CDR1 SEHNR and CDR2 FQNEAQ (reference sequence). The CDR3 totals 14 residues. Trimming removed 0 bases at V and 10 bases at J, with 15 bases between. The CDR3 spells CASSLAPGRKGAFF. The DNA for the CDR3 is TGTGCCAGCAGCTTAGCCCCGGGGCGCAAAGGAGCTTTCTTT.

The chain joins TRBV7-8 to TRBJ2-5, with D tentatively TRBD1 or TRBD2 (6 bases each). V was cut by 4 bases and J by 5 bases, with 23 bases left in between. CDR3 length: 17 residues. Germline values: CDR1 SGHVS, CDR2 FQNEAQ. The CDR3: CASSSGARVAGRETQYF. Here the CDR3 DNA reads TGTGCCAGCAGCTCGGGGGCGAGGGTGGCGGGGAGGGAGACCCAGTACTTC.

The chain employs TRBV3-1 and TRBJ2-5, with D maybe TRBD1 (5 bases). Germline CDR1 reads LGHDT; CDR2 reads YNNKEL (reference sequence). With 0 bases removed from V and 1 base from J, the gap between germline ends came to 9 bases. The CDR3 sequence is 15 residues long. In nucleotides, the CDR3 is TGTGCCAGCAGCCAAGAATCGACAGTCCAAGAGACCCAGTACTTC. It codes for CASSQESTVQETQYF.

CDR3 amino acids: CASIGGGELFF. The DNA of the CDR3 is TGTGCCAGTATTGGGGGCGGGGAGCTGTTTTTT. This chain connects TRBV2 to TRBJ2-2, with D possibly called TRBD1 or TRBD2 (5 bases each). With 9 bases removed from V and 7 bases from J, the gap between germline ends came to 9 bases. The CDR3 loop spans 11 amino acids. Germline V gene sequence: CDR1 SNHLY, CDR2 FYNNEI.

This clonotype has a single count. CDR3 in DNA: TGTGCCAGCAGTCCCCGACAGGGGCGCTACAATGAGCAGTTCTTC. Protein: CASSPRQGRYNEQFF. This sequence joins TRBV6-5 and TRBJ2-1; 8 bases fit TRBD1. V dropped 5 bases and J dropped 3; count of bases not matched to a gene: 6. Germline-derived CDR1 and CDR2 are MNHEY and SVGAGI. The CDR3 runs 15 residues.